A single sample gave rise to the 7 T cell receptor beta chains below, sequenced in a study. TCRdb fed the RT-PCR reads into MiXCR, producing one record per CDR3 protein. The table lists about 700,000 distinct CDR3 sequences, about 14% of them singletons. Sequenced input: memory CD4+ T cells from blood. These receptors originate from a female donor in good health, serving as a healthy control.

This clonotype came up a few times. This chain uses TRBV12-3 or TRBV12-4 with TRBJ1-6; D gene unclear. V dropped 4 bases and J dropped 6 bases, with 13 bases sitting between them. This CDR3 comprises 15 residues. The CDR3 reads CASSSREVGNSPLHF. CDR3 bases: TGTGCCAGCAGTTCGAGGGAAGTAGGTAATTCACCCCTCCACTTT.

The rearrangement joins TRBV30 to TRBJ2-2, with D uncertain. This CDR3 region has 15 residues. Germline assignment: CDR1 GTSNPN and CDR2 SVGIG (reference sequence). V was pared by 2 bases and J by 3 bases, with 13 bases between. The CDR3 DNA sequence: TGTGCCTGGAGTCTCGGGTTGGGCGACACCGGGGAGCTGTTTTTT. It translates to CAWSLGLGDTGELFF.

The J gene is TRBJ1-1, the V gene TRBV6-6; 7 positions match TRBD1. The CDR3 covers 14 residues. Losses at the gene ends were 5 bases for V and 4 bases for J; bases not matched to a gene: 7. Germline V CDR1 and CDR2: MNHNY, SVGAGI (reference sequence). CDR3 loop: CASSLTGQITEAFF. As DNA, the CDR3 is TGTGCCAGCAGTCTGACAGGGCAGATCACTGAAGCTTTCTTT.

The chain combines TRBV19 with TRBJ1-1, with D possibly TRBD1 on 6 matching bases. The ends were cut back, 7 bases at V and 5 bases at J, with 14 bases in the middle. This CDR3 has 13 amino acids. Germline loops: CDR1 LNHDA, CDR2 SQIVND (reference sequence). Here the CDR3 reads CASMNRDRTEAFF. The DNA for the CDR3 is TGTGCCAGTATGAACAGGGATCGGACTGAAGCTTTCTTT.

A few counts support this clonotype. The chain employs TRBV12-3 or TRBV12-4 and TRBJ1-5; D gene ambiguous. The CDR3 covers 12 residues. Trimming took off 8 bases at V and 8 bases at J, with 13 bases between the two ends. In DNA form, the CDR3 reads TGTGCCAGCTCGCTAATCCCCGAGCCCCAGCATTTT. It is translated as CASSLIPEPQHF.

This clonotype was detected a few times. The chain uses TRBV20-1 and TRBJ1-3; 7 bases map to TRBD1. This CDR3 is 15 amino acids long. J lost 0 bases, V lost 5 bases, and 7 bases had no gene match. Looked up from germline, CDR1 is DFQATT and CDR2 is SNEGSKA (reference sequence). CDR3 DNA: TGCAGTGCTCTCCGGACAGGATACTCTGGAAACACCATATATTTT. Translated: CSALRTGYSGNTIYF.

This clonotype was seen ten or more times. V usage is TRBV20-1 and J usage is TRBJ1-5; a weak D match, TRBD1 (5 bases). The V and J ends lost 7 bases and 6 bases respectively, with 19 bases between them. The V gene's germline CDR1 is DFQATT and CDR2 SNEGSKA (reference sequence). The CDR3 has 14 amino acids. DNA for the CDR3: TGCAGTGTAAATACGGGGGGGGGAGGTCAGCCCCAGCATTTT. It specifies CSVNTGGGGQPQHF.